The 14 T cell receptor beta chains below all came from one sample that was sequenced in a study of quantifying T cell responses using KT2 cells. Whole-study context: TCR alpha and beta constant-region primers primed reverse transcription of RNA.

Each cDNA got a UMI-containing oligo ligated at its 3' end. First-round PCR used 3 to 4 cycles and beta primers RC1.1 and RC1.2 covering TRBC1 and TRBC2. TCRdb ran MiXCR on the UMI-ligation and nested PCR reads and lists one entry per CDR3 protein. Of fewer than 50,000 distinct CDR3 sequences in the sample, about 15% were seen once. Sequencing was done on a sample of PBMCs spiked with cells of the T cell clone KT2. All receptors derive from a human donor.

The gene calls are TRBV2 and TRBJ2-1; TRBD2 matches at 7 bases. This CDR3 is 15 amino acids long. Germline V gene lookup returns CDR1 SNHLY and CDR2 FYNNEI. J lost 4 bases, V lost 11 bases, and 14 bases had no gene match. Here the CDR3 reads CAAIIGGTKYNEQFF. CDR3 bases: TGTGCCGCGATTATCGGCGGGACTAAATACAATGAGCAGTTCTTC.

The gene calls are TRBV18 and TRBJ1-5; possibly TRBD1 for D (6 bases). The ends were cut back, 2 bases at V and 1 base at J, with 12 bases in the middle. Looked up from germline, CDR1 is KGHSH and CDR2 is LQKENI. The CDR3 covers 16 residues. CDR3 bases: TGTGCCAGCTCACCAGGTTGGACAGAAAGCAATCAGCCCCAGCATTTT. Protein sequence: CASSPGWTESNQPQHF.

At least ten counts were recorded for this clonotype. The chain combines TRBV20-1 with TRBJ2-7, with D perhaps TRBD2 (6 bases). The CDR3 contains 11 residues. Looked up from germline, CDR1 is DFQATT and CDR2 is SNEGSKA (reference sequence). Trimming pared 7 bases from V and 2 bases from J, leaving 9 bases between. The CDR3 DNA follows: TGCAGTGTACGGGGGACCTACGAGCAGTACTTC. It yields the protein CSVRGTYEQYF.

Worth noting for this clonotype: A clone one base away is much larger, so this may be a read error. The V gene is TRBV10-3, the J gene TRBJ1-1; tentatively, D is TRBD1 (6 bases). Germline-derived CDR1 and CDR2 are ENHRY and SYGVKD. The CDR3 has 17 amino acids. Trimming stripped 3 bases from V and 7 bases from J, with 24 bases between. Here the CDR3 DNA reads TGTGCCATCAGTGACCCCTACCATCAGACAGGACACAATGAAGCTTTCTTT. Translation: CAISDPYHQTGHNEAFF.

The gene calls are TRBV20-1 and TRBJ1-2; TRBD1 agrees at 10 bases. Looked up from germline, CDR1 is DFQATT and CDR2 is SNEGSKA (reference sequence). The CDR3 is 16 amino acids. The V and J ends lost 0 bases and 1 base, in that order; junction bases with no gene match: 5. This chain's CDR3 is CSARDLTGGFNYGYTF. The CDR3 DNA follows: TGCAGTGCTAGAGATCTGACAGGGGGCTTTAACTATGGCTACACCTTC.

A few counts support this clonotype. The CDR3 loop reads CASSLLSRSPLHF. CDR3 in DNA: TGTGCCAGCAGCTTATTAAGTAGGTCACCCCTCCACTTT. The gene calls are TRBV7-8 and TRBJ1-6; D is unclear. Germline V lookup: CDR1 SGHVS, CDR2 FQNEAQ. The CDR3 has 13 amino acids. The ends were cut back, 2 bases at V and 10 bases at J, with 9 bases in the middle.

As for this clonotype: At one end, the junction sequence differs from germline, possibly due to a read error. CDR3 amino acids: CVSSDSDINIQYF. The CDR3 nucleotides read TGTGTCAGCAGTGATAGTGACATAAACATTCAGTACTTC. The chain recombines TRBV25-1 with TRBJ2-4, with no clear D. The CDR3 runs to 13 residues. Looked up from germline, CDR1 is MGHDK and CDR2 is SYGVNS.

This clonotype has a count of ten or more. The V and J genes are TRBV6-4 and TRBJ2-3; 13 nucleotides line up with TRBD2. The CDR3 contains 15 residues. With 5 bases clipped from V and 4 bases from J, the junction kept 3 bases outside the gene matches. Germline CDR1 reads MRHNA; CDR2 reads SNTAGT. The CDR3 DNA follows: TGTGCCAGCAGTACTAGCGGGGGGGCCTCAGATACGCAGTATTTT. Its protein is CASSTSGGASDTQYF.

V and J are TRBV30 and TRBJ2-7, with D tentatively TRBD2 (6 bases). The germline V gene has CDR1 GTSNPN and CDR2 SVGIG (reference sequence). There are 12 residues in the CDR3. The V gene lost 8 bases and the J gene lost 4 bases, with 15 bases spanning the gap. The CDR3 loop reads CAGRGAVYEQYF. CDR3 nucleotide sequence: TGTGCCGGCCGCGGGGCTGTTTACGAGCAGTACTTC.

This chain links TRBV2 with TRBJ2-2, with D hard to call. The CDR3 runs 15 residues. The germline V gene has CDR1 SNHLY and CDR2 FYNNEI. Trimming pared 6 bases from V and 2 bases from J, leaving 13 bases between. Here the CDR3 DNA reads TGTGCCAGCAGGCGGAACACGGACAACACCGGGGAGCTGTTTTTT. This encodes CASRRNTDNTGELFF. The whole variable domain, remainder taken from reference TRBV2 and TRBJ2-2, is EPEVTQTPSHQVTQMGQEVILRCVPISNHLYFYWYRQILGQKVEFLVSFYNNEISEKSEIFDDQFSVERPDGSNFTLKIRSTKLEDSAMYFCASRRNTDNTGELFFGEGSRLTVL.

The chain joins TRBV5-5 to TRBJ2-1; 8 bases are a match to TRBD1. Trimming removed 4 bases from V and 15 bases from J; junction bases left unmatched: 9. Germline V lookup: CDR1 SGHKS, CDR2 YYEKEE (reference sequence). The CDR3 length is 12 residues. In DNA, the CDR3 is TGTGCCAGCAGCCCGAACCTCAGGGGGCGGTTCTTC. Translated: CASSPNLRGRFF.

The sample holds a few counts of this clonotype. This rearrangement joins TRBV10-3 to TRBJ2-7; 10 nucleotides align to TRBD1. The CDR3 contains 15 residues. V was pared by 8 bases and J by 2 bases, with 9 bases of the junction left unmatched. Per germline, CDR1 ENHRY and CDR2 SYGVKD. The CDR3 loop reads CAIGVRGTGAYEQYF. The CDR3 DNA reads TGTGCCATCGGGGTCCGGGGGACAGGGGCCTACGAGCAGTACTTC.

In its sample, this clonotype was seen a few times. The chain combines TRBV7-2 with TRBJ1-1; D is unresolved. CDR1 and CDR2 (germline): SGHTA, FQGNSA. Trimming left V 2 bases short and J 8 bases short, with 12 bases between. This CDR3 has 13 amino acids. For the CDR3, the DNA is TGTGCCAGCAGCTTATTCCGGACCAACGAAGCTTTCTTT. Its protein is CASSLFRTNEAFF.

This clonotype occurred many times. Germline and junction disagree at one end, which may indicate a read error. The genes are TRBV20-1 and TRBJ2-1, with D maybe TRBD2 (5 bases). Germline CDR1 reads DFQATT; CDR2 reads SNEGSKA (reference sequence). The CDR3 sequence is 11 residues long. The CDR3 is CSARAVTSTVF. CDR3 nucleotide sequence: TGCAGTGCTAGAGCGGTTACTAGTACGGTCTTC.